A single sample is the source of the 25 T cell receptor beta chains below, sequenced in a study of CXCR3-negative and CXCR3-positive naive CD8 T cells. Overall study results and limits: The study found more hydrophobic TRB CDR3s in CXCR3-positive naive cells than in CXCR3-negative naive cells.

These receptors lack a known antigen. TRB cDNA was prepared as libraries by UMI-labeled 5' RACE. TCRdb re-called the 5' RACE reads; one entry per CDR3 protein, DNA not given. The table for this sample gives about 92,000 distinct CDR3 sequences. The sequencing input was naive CXCR3+ CD8+ T cells from blood. Subset meaning: CD45RO-CCR7+CD27+CD95- naive CD8+ T cells expressing CXCR3 (TNR3+). The source is a human donor in good health. Some clones in this sample may be carry-over from other donors' samples.

The V call is TRBV20-1, the J call TRBJ2-7. Germline values: CDR1 DFQATT, CDR2 SNEGSKA (reference sequence). CDR3 length: 15 residues. The CDR3 is CSASVPNRLSYEQYF.

This chain joins TRBV15 and TRBJ1-2; TCRdb names TRBD1, which stays unverified in the absence of DNA. From germline, CDR1 is LNHNV and CDR2 YYDKDF (reference sequence). The CDR3 is made up of 16 amino acids. Here the CDR3 reads CATSREGTGLNYGYTF.

The V call is TRBV7-6, the J call TRBJ2-1; with no DNA, the TCRdb D assignment of TRBD2 cannot be verified. In germline, CDR1 is SGHVS, CDR2 FNYEAQ. The CDR3 spans 16 residues. The chain's CDR3 is CASSLRTSGRGNEQFF.

The chain uses TRBV20-1 and TRBJ2-5. This CDR3 contains 12 residues. The germline gives CDR1 DFQATT, CDR2 SNEGSKA (reference sequence). This CDR3 is CSASGERETQYF.

The chain carries TRBV4-1 and TRBJ1-1; TCRdb indicates TRBD1, and absent DNA this call remains unverified. The germline CDR1 and CDR2 sequences are MGHRA and YSYEKL. This CDR3 has 15 residues. CDR3 protein: CASSQEGDPNTEAFF.

The chain's CDR3 is CASSPENRGEAFF. The J gene is TRBJ1-1, the V gene TRBV7-8; absent DNA, TCRdb's TRBD1 call cannot be checked. Germline V CDR1 and CDR2: SGHVS, FQNEAQ. The CDR3 runs to 13 residues.

The chain employs TRBV7-6 and TRBJ2-3; TCRdb's D call, TRBD1, is unchecked because there is no DNA. The germline CDR1 and CDR2 sequences are SGHVS and FNYEAQ. The CDR3 extends over 13 amino acids. CDR3 amino acids: CASRQDRGDTQYF.

CDR3 amino acids: CAISAGTGLTGELFF. This chain joins TRBV10-3 and TRBJ2-2; as DNA is missing, the TRBD1 call by TCRdb cannot be tested. CDR3 length equals 15 residues. Per germline, CDR1 ENHRY and CDR2 SYGVKD.

The V gene is TRBV29-1, the J gene TRBJ2-5; the D gene TCRdb calls, TRBD1, cannot be checked with no DNA. CDR1 and CDR2 (germline): SQVTM, ANQGSEA. The CDR3 runs to 15 residues. This chain's CDR3 is CSVVALGGGGETQYF.

The chain combines TRBV6-2 or TRBV6-3 with TRBJ2-1. This CDR3 comprises 16 residues. From germline, CDR1 is MNHEY and CDR2 SVGEGT. This chain's CDR3 is CASSYQAGVSYNEQFF.

V and J are TRBV20-1 and TRBJ1-1. Germline V lookup: CDR1 DFQATT, CDR2 SNEGSKA (reference sequence). The CDR3 sequence is 12 residues long. CDR3 protein: CSATDDGTEAFF.

V usage is TRBV28 and J usage is TRBJ2-7; TCRdb's assignment of TRBD1 cannot be checked, as there is no DNA. This CDR3 has 14 amino acids. The germline CDR1 and CDR2 sequences are MDHEN and SYDVKM. The CDR3 reads CASSQTTGDYEQYF.

This rearrangement joins TRBV28 to TRBJ1-1; TCRdb proposes TRBD1, but this gene call is untestable without DNA. This CDR3 contains 14 residues. The V gene's germline CDR1 is MDHEN and CDR2 SYDVKM. CDR3 in amino acids: CASSDRDMNTEAFF.

The V call is TRBV28, the J call TRBJ1-3; TCRdb designates TRBD1, a call that cannot be tested without DNA. CDR3 length: 14 amino acids. Per germline, CDR1 MDHEN and CDR2 SYDVKM. The CDR3: CASALTAQGDTIYF.

The rearrangement joins TRBV28 to TRBJ2-7; TCRdb's D gene call, TRBD1, goes unchecked for lack of DNA. Germline assignment: CDR1 MDHEN and CDR2 SYDVKM. The length of the CDR3 is 14 residues. CDR3 residues: CASSLDRGDYEQYF.

The chain uses TRBV13 and TRBJ1-5; TCRdb returns TRBD1, unconfirmable since there is no DNA. CDR1 and CDR2 (germline): PRHDT, FYEKMQ (reference sequence). The CDR3 runs 13 residues. Here the CDR3 reads CASSPQGDQPQHF.

The gene calls are TRBV30 and TRBJ2-7; TCRdb outputs TRBD1, but without DNA this stays unchecked. This CDR3 is 12 amino acids long. The germline V gene encodes CDR1 GTSNPN and CDR2 SVGIG (reference sequence). CDR3 sequence reads: CAWSSDSYEQYF.

The chain employs TRBV7-6 and TRBJ1-1; TCRdb calls TRBD1, which cannot be checked without DNA. Looked up from germline, CDR1 is SGHVS and CDR2 is FNYEAQ. This CDR3 has 14 residues. The CDR3 region is CASSPDRLTTEAFF.

This chain links TRBV5-8 with TRBJ2-7; TCRdb names TRBD1, which stays unverified in the absence of DNA. Germline V lookup: CDR1 SGHTS, CDR2 YDEGEE. The CDR3 is 13 residues long. CDR3 in amino acids: CASRARSYYEQYF.

This sequence joins TRBV29-1 and TRBJ2-2. The CDR3 is 13 amino acids. Germline-derived CDR1 and CDR2 are SQVTM and ANQGSEA. The CDR3 loop reads CSATNANTGELFF.

This chain uses TRBV28 with TRBJ2-7; absent DNA, TCRdb's TRBD2 call cannot be checked. Germline V CDR1 and CDR2: MDHEN, SYDVKM. CDR3 length: 14 residues. CDR3 amino acids: CASREPEPFYEQYF.

The chain employs TRBV4-1 and TRBJ1-1; TCRdb calls TRBD1, which cannot be checked without DNA. Germline V gives CDR1 MGHRA, CDR2 YSYEKL. CDR3 length: 14 amino acids. Here the CDR3 reads CASSQEGGQSEAFF.

This rearrangement joins TRBV28 to TRBJ2-7. The CDR3 length is 12 residues. Germline CDR1 and CDR2: MDHEN and SYDVKM. The CDR3: CASSNDNREQYF.

This chain uses TRBV2 with TRBJ2-5; TCRdb gives TRBD1 as the D gene, but with no DNA this cannot be confirmed. In germline, CDR1 is SNHLY, CDR2 FYNNEI. The CDR3 runs to 15 residues. CDR3 protein: CASSDPEGGGETQYF.

The rearrangement joins TRBV7-8 to TRBJ2-5; TCRdb indicates TRBD1, and absent DNA this call remains unverified. The CDR3 loop spans 15 amino acids. Germline V gene sequence: CDR1 SGHVS, CDR2 FQNEAQ. CDR3 loop: CASSVAGGQKETQYF.